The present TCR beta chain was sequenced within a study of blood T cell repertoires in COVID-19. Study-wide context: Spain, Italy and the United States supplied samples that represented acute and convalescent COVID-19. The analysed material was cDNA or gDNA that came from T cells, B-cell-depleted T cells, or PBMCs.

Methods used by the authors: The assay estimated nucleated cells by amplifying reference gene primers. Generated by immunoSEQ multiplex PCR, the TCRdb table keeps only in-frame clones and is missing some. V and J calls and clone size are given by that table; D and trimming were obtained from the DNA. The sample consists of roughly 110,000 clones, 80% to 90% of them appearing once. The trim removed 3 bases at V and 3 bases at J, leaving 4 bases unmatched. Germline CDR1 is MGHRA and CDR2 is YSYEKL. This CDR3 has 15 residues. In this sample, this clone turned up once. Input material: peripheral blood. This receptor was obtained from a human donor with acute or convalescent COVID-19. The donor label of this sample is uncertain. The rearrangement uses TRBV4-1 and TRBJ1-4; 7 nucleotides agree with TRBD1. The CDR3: CASSHVQGANEKLFF. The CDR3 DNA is TGCGCCAGCAGCCATGTCCAGGGGGCTAATGAAAAACTGTTTTTT.